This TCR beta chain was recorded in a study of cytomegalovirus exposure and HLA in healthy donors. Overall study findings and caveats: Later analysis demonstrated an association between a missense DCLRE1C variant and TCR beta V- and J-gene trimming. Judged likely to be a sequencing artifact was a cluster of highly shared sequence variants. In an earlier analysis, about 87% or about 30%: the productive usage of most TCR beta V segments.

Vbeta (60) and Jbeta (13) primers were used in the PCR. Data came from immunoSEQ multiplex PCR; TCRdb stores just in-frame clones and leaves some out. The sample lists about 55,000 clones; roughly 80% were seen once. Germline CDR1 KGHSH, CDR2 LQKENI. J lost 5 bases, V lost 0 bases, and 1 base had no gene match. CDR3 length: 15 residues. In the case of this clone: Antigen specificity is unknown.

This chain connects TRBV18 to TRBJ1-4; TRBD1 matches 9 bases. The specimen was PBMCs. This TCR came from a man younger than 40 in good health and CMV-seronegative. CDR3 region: CASSPPGTGNEKLFF. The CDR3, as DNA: TGTGCCAGCTCACCACCCGGGACAGGGAATGAAAAACTGTTTTTT.